This T cell receptor beta chain was profiled in a study of blood T cell repertoires in COVID-19 (dated by TCRdb to 2018 to 2021). About the full investigation: Samples covering the acute and convalescent phases of COVID-19 were provided by collaborators in the United States, Italy and Spain. The prospective study material was composed of cDNA or gDNA derived from T cells, B-cell-depleted T cells, or PBMCs. Deeply sampled blood TCRbeta repertoires from subjects exposed to, actively infected with, or recovered from COVID-19 were included in the dataset. The repertoires were released in a freely available public database intended as a resource for research on the immune response to SARS-CoV-2. The samples were drawn from two sources: the first 160 participants of the ongoing ImmuneRACE study, and fewer than 1,500 subjects contributed by 6 global collaborators. Sample metadata almost always included a de-identified subject ID, COVID-19 status, age in years and sex. HLA class I and class II types, where available, came from metadata supplied by the sample provider rather than from assay-based typing.

The immunoSEQ Assay, a bias-controlled multiplex PCR, was used to amplify TCRbeta CDR3 regions from genomic DNA. The original methods were these. Within the assay, amplification of reference gene primers was used to estimate how many nucleated cells each sample contained. Sequence reads were collapsed and filtered to measure the absolute abundance of every unique TCRbeta CDR3 rearrangement. For each sample, productive Simpson clonality was calculated as the square root of Simpson's diversity index over productive rearrangements. TCRdb provides this immuneACCESS table in a form limited to in-frame rearrangements. Some clones are lacking; in checked studies, under half of them reflect an unresolved V gene, and why the rest are absent is not known. V and J calls and clone size come straight from that table; D and trimming were deduced from the DNA. The sample has hundreds of thousands of clones on record, 70% to 90% of them singletons. The ten most abundant clones make up approximately 0.92% of the sample.

At one collaborating source in Seattle, patients were enrolled during active infection and were followed longitudinally through the course of disease. Collaborating institutions collected whole blood in K2EDTA tubes following their own protocols. For TCRbeta analysis, collaborators shipped samples as frozen whole blood, isolated PBMCs, or DNA extracted from either of those sample types. Broad study findings and their caveats: The quantity of clinical and demographic metadata differed by source and by participant and was supplied without curation.

Only one count was recorded for this clone. There is no known antigen for this receptor. There are no base qualities to consult, and no much larger clone falls within one base. Sequenced input: peripheral blood. The receptor's source is a man between 18 and 29 years old with COVID-19, enrolled during active disease.

The DNA sequence is TGTGCCAGCAGCTTAGGCGGGGGGAGCTCCTACGAGCAGTACTTC. This encodes CASSLGGGSSYEQYF. The rearrangement combines TRBV13 with TRBJ2-7; 7 bases in between match TRBD2. The CDR3 measures 15 amino acids from cysteine to phenylalanine. The CDR3 DNA has 45 bases and is translated from base 1. Trimming removed 0 bases from V and 0 bases from J; the gene matches leave 2 bases unexplained. The germline V gene (reference sequence) sets CDR1 to PRHDT and CDR2 to FYEKMQ.